Following are 14 T cell receptor beta chains from one sample sequenced in a study of response to subunit inactivated influenza vaccine. TCRdb reprocessed the RT-PCR reads with MiXCR, giving one entry per CDR3 protein. The data contain 150,000 to 200,000 distinct CDR3 sequences, 11% of them seen just once; the ten biggest clones take up around 12%. The specimen was non-naive T cells sorted from PBMCs, collected roughly 6 weeks after vaccination. These TCRs come from a man aged 50 to 60 who received an inactivated influenza vaccine.

This clonotype was observed a few times. Relative to the germline gene, one junction end is altered; a read error may explain this. The V and J genes are TRBV7-9 and TRBJ1-1; D may be TRBD1 (5 bases). Germline-derived CDR1 and CDR2 are SEHNR and FQNEAQ (reference sequence). The CDR3 is 14 residues long. The CDR3 is CATSGGALNTEAFF. DNA of the CDR3: TGTGCCACCAGCGGCGGGGCTTTGAACACTGAAGCTTTCTTT.

This clonotype was seen many times. The chain recombines TRBV12-3 or TRBV12-4 with TRBJ2-7, with unresolved D. This CDR3 spans 12 amino acids. Between the trimmed V and J ends, which lost 5 bases and 6 bases, there was a span of 11 bases. In DNA form, the CDR3 reads TGTGCCAGCAGTCCAGTGTTGCTCGAGCAGTACTTC. Translation: CASSPVLLEQYF.

V and J are TRBV7-9 and TRBJ2-3; 9 bases fit TRBD2. V shed 4 bases, J shed 0 bases, and the junction held 5 bases outside the gene matches. Germline CDR1 reads SEHNR; CDR2 reads FQNEAQ (reference sequence). CDR3 length equals 16 residues. CDR3 DNA: TGTGCCAGCAGCTCCCGGACTAGCGCGAGCACAGATACGCAGTATTTT. Translation: CASSSRTSASTDTQYF.

J is TRBJ2-1 and V is TRBV12-3 or TRBV12-4; D is unresolved. V was trimmed by 6 bases and J by 3 bases, leaving 12 bases between them. The CDR3 sequence is 14 residues long. As DNA, the CDR3 is TGTGCCAGCAGCCTGAGGACGGGCTACAATGAGCAGTTCTTC. Translating it yields CASSLRTGYNEQFF.

This clonotype occurred a few times. J is TRBJ2-1 and V is TRBV28; 9 bases are a match to TRBD1. The CDR3 totals 16 residues. The V gene end was trimmed by 7 bases and the J gene end by 8 bases; junction bases not matched to a gene: 15. Per germline, CDR1 MDHEN and CDR2 SYDVKM. The chain's CDR3 is CASNSGTGWRTDEQFF. In DNA, the CDR3 is TGTGCCAGCAACTCCGGGACAGGGTGGCGGACCGATGAGCAGTTCTTC.

This chain connects TRBV2 to TRBJ2-2; 8 nucleotides agree with TRBD1. Germline loops: CDR1 SNHLY, CDR2 FYNNEI. The CDR3 length is 14 residues. V trimming: 8 bases; J trimming: 1 base; junction bases outside the gene matches: 3. The chain's CDR3 is CASLDRGNTGELFF. CDR3 coding DNA: TGTGCCAGCCTAGACAGGGGGAACACCGGGGAGCTGTTTTTT.

This clonotype was recorded at least ten times. V and J are TRBV18 and TRBJ1-1, with D possibly being TRBD1 (5 bases). V lost 3 bases, J lost 3 bases, and 17 bases lay in between. This CDR3 contains 16 residues. CDR1 is KGHSH, CDR2 LQKENI, per germline. The CDR3: CASSPGGGGVHTEAFF. In nucleotides, the CDR3 is TGTGCCAGCTCACCCGGGGGAGGAGGGGTGCACACTGAAGCTTTCTTT.

The rearrangement uses TRBV11-2 and TRBJ2-4, with a possible D match to TRBD1 (5 bases). This CDR3 contains 13 residues. The germline CDR1 and CDR2 sequences are SGHAT and FQNNGV. V was cut by 5 bases and J by 3 bases, with 8 bases left in between. Here the CDR3 reads CASSPDIKNIQYF. The CDR3 DNA follows: TGTGCCAGCAGCCCGGACATCAAAAACATTCAGTACTTC.

The chain employs TRBV7-2 and TRBJ2-2; D is uncertain. Germline V lookup: CDR1 SGHTA, CDR2 FQGNSA. This CDR3 contains 16 residues. V lost 1 base, J lost 1 base, and 10 bases lay in between. CDR3 region: CASSLGTRLNTGELFF. For the CDR3, the DNA is TGTGCCAGCAGCTTAGGAACGCGACTGAACACCGGGGAGCTGTTTTTT. The full variable domain, with the rest looked up from reference TRBV7-2 and TRBJ2-2, is GAGVSQSPSNKVTEKGKDVELRCDPISGHTALYWYRQSLGQGLEFLIYFQGNSAPDKSGLPSDRFSAERTGGSVSTLTIQRTQQEDSAVYLCASSLGTRLNTGELFFGEGSRLTVL.

The chain is built from TRBV2 and TRBJ2-6, with D possibly matching TRBD2 (5 bases). This CDR3 is 15 amino acids long. CDR1 and CDR2 (germline): SNHLY, FYNNEI. Trimming took 6 bases from V and 7 from J, leaving 16 bases between them. CDR3 nucleotides: TGTGCCAGCAGGACACAACCGGGGATTGCCAACGTCCTGACTTTC. It is translated as CASRTQPGIANVLTF.

This clonotype was found a few times. The chain uses TRBV7-9 and TRBJ2-1; 10 positions match TRBD2. The V gene's germline CDR1 is SEHNR and CDR2 FQNEAQ (reference sequence). This CDR3 has 15 amino acids. J gave up 12 bases and V 1 base, and 9 bases lay outside the gene matches. Here the CDR3 reads CASSLVSSGSPWQFF. The CDR3 nucleotides are TGTGCCAGCAGCTTAGTTTCTAGCGGGAGCCCTTGGCAGTTCTTC.

The table lists this clonotype with a few counts. V and J are TRBV5-6 and TRBJ2-7, with D tentatively TRBD1 (6 bases). V lost 0 bases and J lost 4, with 11 bases in between. This CDR3 spans 14 amino acids. Germline loops: CDR1 SGHDT, CDR2 YYEEEE. The CDR3 bases are TGTGCCAGCAGCTTGGGGTACAGGGTGTACGAGCAGTACTTC. Its translation is CASSLGYRVYEQYF. Variable domain in full (rest from reference TRBV5-6 and TRBJ2-7): DAGVTQSPTHLIKTRGQQVTLRCSPKSGHDTVSWYQQALGQGPQFIFQYYEEEERQRGNFPDRFSGHQFPNYSSELNVNALLLGDSALYLCASSLGYRVYEQYFGPGTRLTVT.

This clonotype occurred many times. The chain joins TRBV7-8 to TRBJ2-7; perhaps TRBD1 as D (5 bases). Per germline, CDR1 SGHVS and CDR2 FQNEAQ. The length of the CDR3 is 13 residues. Between the trimmed V and J ends, which lost 3 bases and 6 bases, there was a span of 12 bases. The CDR3 here is CASSFSRDAEQYF. The CDR3 nucleotides are TGTGCCAGCAGCTTTAGCAGGGATGCCGAGCAGTACTTC.

The table lists this clonotype with a few counts. The chain recombines TRBV5-5 with TRBJ2-3, with D possibly being TRBD2 (6 bases). The CDR3 sequence is 13 residues long. Trimming removed 4 bases from V and 4 bases from J, with 10 bases in between. The germline V gene encodes CDR1 SGHKS and CDR2 YYEKEE (reference sequence). In nucleotides, the CDR3 is TGTGCCAGCAGCCCGGAGGGGTCAGATACGCAGTATTTT. Its protein product is CASSPEGSDTQYF. Full variable domain (remainder filled in from reference TRBV5-5 and TRBJ2-3): DAGVTQSPTHLIKTRGQQVTLRCSPISGHKSVSWYQQVLGQGPQFIFQYYEKEERGRGNFPDRFSARQFPNYSSELNVNALLLGDSALYLCASSPEGSDTQYFGPGTRLTVL.